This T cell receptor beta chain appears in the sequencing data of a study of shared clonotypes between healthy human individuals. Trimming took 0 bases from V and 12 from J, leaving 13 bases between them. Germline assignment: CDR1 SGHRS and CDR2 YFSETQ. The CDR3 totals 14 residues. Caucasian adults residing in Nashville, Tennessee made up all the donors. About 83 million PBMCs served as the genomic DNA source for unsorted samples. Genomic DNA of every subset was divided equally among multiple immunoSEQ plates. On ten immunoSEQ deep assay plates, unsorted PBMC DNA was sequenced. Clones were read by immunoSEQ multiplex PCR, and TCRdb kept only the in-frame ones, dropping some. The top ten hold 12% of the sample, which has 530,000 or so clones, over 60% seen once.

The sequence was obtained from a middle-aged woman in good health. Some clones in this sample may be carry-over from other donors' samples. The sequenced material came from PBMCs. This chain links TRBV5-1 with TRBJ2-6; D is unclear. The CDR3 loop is CASSLAVVPGVLTF. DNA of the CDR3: TGCGCCAGCAGCTTGGCCGTGGTTCCGGGCGTCCTGACTTTC.